The count of the clone carrying this T cell receptor (beta chain) is one. These data originate in a study of OX40 agonist ivuxolimab in advanced cancers. V was clipped by 2 bases and J by 1 base, with 6 bases between them. CDR3 length: 13 amino acids. CDR1 SGHKS and CDR2 YYEKEE come from the germline V gene (reference sequence). Measured with immunoSEQ multiplex PCR; TCRdb has only the in-frame clones, and not every one. The table records around 74,000 clones, approximately 83% of them present only once. V is TRBV5-5 and J is TRBJ1-2, with unresolved D. Sequences were derived from CD4+ or CD8+ T cells sorted from blood, sampled in a trial of the OX40 agonist ivuxolimab. The source is an adult with an advanced solid tumor such as melanoma, head and neck, liver or kidney cancer. The CDR3 sequence: CASSFRGNYGYTF. The CDR3 region has the DNA TGTGCCAGCAGCTTCCGGGGTAACTATGGCTACACCTTC. Complete variable domain (other parts from reference TRBV5-5 and TRBJ1-2): DAGVTQSPTHLIKTRGQQVTLRCSPISGHKSVSWYQQVLGQGPQFIFQYYEKEERGRGNFPDRFSARQFPNYSSELNVNALLLGDSALYLCASSFRGNYGYTFGSGTRLTVV.